What follows describes a single T cell receptor (beta chain). These data originate in a study of control samples from healthy donors and cancer patients. The data were produced by immunoSEQ multiplex PCR, yet TCRdb's version contains in-frame clones alone and is incomplete. The data contain 100,000 to 150,000 clones, approximately 90% of them singletons. The sequenced sample was blood. The sequence was collected from a man in his forties in good health.

DNA of the CDR3: TGTGCCAGCAGCTTCGACAGGGATCGGGACGAGCAGTACTTC. This gives the protein CASSFDRDRDEQYF. V is TRBV7-9 and J is TRBJ2-7; 7 bases map to TRBD1. Germline V gene sequence: CDR1 SEHNR, CDR2 FQNEAQ (reference sequence). The CDR3 consists of 14 residues. The V gene end was trimmed by 3 bases and the J gene end by 5 bases; junction bases not matched to a gene: 7. Based on the CDR3 plus reference TRBV7-9 and TRBJ2-7, the full variable domain is DTGVSQNPRHKITKRGQNVTFRCDPISEHNRLYWYRQTLGQGPEFLTYFQNEAQLEKSRLLSDRFSAERPKGSFSTLEIQRTEQGDSAMYLCASSFDRDRDEQYFGPGTRLTVT.